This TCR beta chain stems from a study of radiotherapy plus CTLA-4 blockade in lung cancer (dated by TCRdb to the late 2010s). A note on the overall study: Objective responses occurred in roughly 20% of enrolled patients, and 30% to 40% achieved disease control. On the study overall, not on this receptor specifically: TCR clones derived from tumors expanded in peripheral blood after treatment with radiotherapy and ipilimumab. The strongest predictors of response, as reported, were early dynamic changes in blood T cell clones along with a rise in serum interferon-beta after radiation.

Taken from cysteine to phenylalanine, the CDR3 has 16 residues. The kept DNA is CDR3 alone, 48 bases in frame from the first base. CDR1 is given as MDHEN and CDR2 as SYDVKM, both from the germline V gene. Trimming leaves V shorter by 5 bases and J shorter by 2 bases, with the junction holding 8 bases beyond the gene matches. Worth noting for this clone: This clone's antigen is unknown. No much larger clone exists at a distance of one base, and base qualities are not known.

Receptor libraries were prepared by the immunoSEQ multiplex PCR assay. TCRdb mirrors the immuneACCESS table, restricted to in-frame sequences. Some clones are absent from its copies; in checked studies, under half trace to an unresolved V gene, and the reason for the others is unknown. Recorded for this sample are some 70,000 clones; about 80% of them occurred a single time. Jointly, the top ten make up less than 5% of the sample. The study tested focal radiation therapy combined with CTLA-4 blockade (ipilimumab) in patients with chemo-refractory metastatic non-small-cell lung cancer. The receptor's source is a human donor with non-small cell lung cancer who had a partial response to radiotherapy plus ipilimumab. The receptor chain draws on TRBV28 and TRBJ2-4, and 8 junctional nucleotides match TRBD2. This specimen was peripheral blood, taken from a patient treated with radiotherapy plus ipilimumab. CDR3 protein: CASSPPPGGTKNIQYF. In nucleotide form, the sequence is TGTGCCAGCAGTCCGCCTCCGGGGGGGACCAAAAACATTCAGTACTTC. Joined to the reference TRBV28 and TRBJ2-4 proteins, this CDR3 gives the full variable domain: DVKVTQSSRYLVKRTGEKVFLECVQDMDHENMFWYRQDPGLGLRLIYFSYDVKMKEKGDIPEGYSVSREKKERFSLILESASTNQTSMYLCASSPPPGGTKNIQYFGAGTRLSVL.